The T cell receptor beta chain under discussion was sequenced for a study of spatial heterogeneity in lung cancer. On the study more broadly: Samples were obtained from 65 to 80 donors, all untreated early-stage non-small cell lung cancer patients. Each unique TCR and UMI combination was seen more than ten times on average in raw reads. Study findings and constraints: The appearance of ubiquitous expanded tumor TCRs in blood was greater at resection than follow-up.

The CDR3 contains 16 residues. The trim removed 0 bases at V and 8 bases at J, leaving 12 bases unmatched. The V gene's germline CDR1 is MGHRA and CDR2 YSYEKL. This clonotype has a count of ten or more. Its target is not known. Time point indicated: blood at routine non-recurrence follow-up after resection. Sequencing covered unsorted whole RNA taken from tumor, nontumor lung or frozen PBMC. Every individual TCR cDNA molecule carried its own unique molecular identifier, which allowed correction of PCR and sequencing errors. A single record per CDR3 protein comes from TCRdb applying MiXCR to the 5' RACE reads. The sample carries 45,000 to 65,000 distinct CDR3 sequences, roughly 7.4% recorded once.

The sample in question was PBMCs, obtained at follow-up. The chain couples TRBV4-1 to TRBJ1-2; 7 bases are shared with TRBD1. This TCR was recovered from a female donor with early-stage non-small cell lung cancer. The CDR3: CASSQDHRQGVWGYTF. CDR3 nucleotides: TGCGCCAGCAGCCAAGATCATAGACAGGGAGTGTGGGGCTACACCTTC.